This T cell receptor beta chain was captured in a study of identical twins. TCRdb used MiXCR to reprocess the 5' RACE reads, holding one entry per CDR3 protein. The sample includes about 720,000 distinct CDR3 sequences, 8.5% to 9.5% of them seen just once. The CDR3 spans 17 residues. CDR1 and CDR2 from the germline V gene are DFQATT and SNEGSKA (reference sequence). J was trimmed by 5 bases and V by 4 bases; bases with no gene match: 12. This clonotype was counted only a few times. This sample also appeared in a second study, on yellow fever vaccine responses in identical twins.

Sequenced sample: PBMCs. This chain links TRBV20-1 with TRBJ2-5; TRBD2 matches at 14 bases. The receptor's source is a woman aged 18-35 years in good health. CDR3 loop: CSANPIGTSGRRETQYF. CDR3 bases: TGCAGTGCTAACCCGATTGGGACTAGCGGGAGACGGGAGACCCAGTACTTC.